The TCR beta chain under discussion was sequenced for a study of T cell responses to AZD1222 COVID-19 vaccine. Comments on this clone: The antigen remains undetermined.

Study-wide results and limits: Variant regions that are unmutated are reportedly the target of nearly half of spike-specific TCRs. Clonal diversity was possibly underestimated; the donors were predominantly white British and more often female. The number of AZD1222 recipients seropositive at baseline was only 5 to 7. The repertoires were collected only after the peak T cell response.

V lost 5 bases and J 7 bases, leaving 14 bases between the germline ends. Germline V CDR1 and CDR2: SEHNR, FQNEAQ (reference sequence). The CDR3 contains 13 residues. The repertoire was sequenced with immunoSEQ multiplex PCR; TCRdb's copy has only in-frame clones and lacks some. The data contain about 210,000 clones, about 95% of them singletons. The source of this sequence is an adult who received the MenACWY meningococcal vaccine as a control. The gene calls are TRBV7-9 and TRBJ2-5; D might be TRBD2 (5 bases). The material was peripheral blood, obtained 28 days after the second dose of the MenACWY control vaccine. In DNA form, the CDR3 reads TGTGCCAGCAGCCCGGTAGGAGCGGCGACCCAGTACTTC. Encoded protein: CASSPVGAATQYF.